This T cell receptor beta chain was observed in a study of response to subunit inactivated influenza vaccine (dated by TCRdb to between 2017 and 2018). As for the study more broadly: Deep quantitative profiling of the T cell receptor repertoire was used in the study to follow responses to a trivalent subunit inactivated influenza vaccine.

Broader findings and caveats from the paper: The authors suggested that each seasonal influenza vaccination may recruit only a limited number of new T cells.

Library preparation was by RT-PCR. Instrument on record: Illumina HiSeq 2500. The raw public data were reprocessed by TCRdb itself: fastp quality trimming at Q25, MiXCR clonotype calling, in-frame beta chains only. Under each unique CDR3 protein, matching rows form one entry showing the most common genes and DNA. For this sample there are some 190,000 distinct CDR3 sequences; roughly 14% appear just once. The ten most abundant clones make up roughly 24% of the sample. The cysteine opens and the phenylalanine closes a CDR3 of 16 amino acids. Only the CDR3 DNA stays, 48 bases, in frame from base 1. V is cut back by 5 bases and J by 2 bases, with 9 bases in the junction unmatched. Comments on this clonotype: Its binding antigen is unknown. Base-call qualities are not available, and no considerably larger clone is one nucleotide away.

Sequencing was performed on CD8+ T cells sorted from PBMCs, taken around 5 days after vaccination. The sequence was collected from a man over 45 who received an inactivated influenza vaccine. Donor details come from another sample of the same person, matched by shared clones. This receptor chain uses TRBV12-3 or TRBV12-4 and TRBJ2-1; TRBD2 lines up with 7 middle nucleotides. The CDR3 protein: CASSPEAGDAYNEQFF. The sequenced DNA is TGTGCCAGCAGTCCCGAGGCGGGGGACGCCTACAATGAGCAGTTCTTC.